Presented here are 30 T cell receptor beta chains from one specimen sequenced in a study of cytomegalovirus exposure and HLA in healthy donors. The PCR was carried out with 60 Vbeta primers and 13 Jbeta primers. Using immunoSEQ multiplex PCR, the repertoire was profiled, and TCRdb retains in-frame clones only, with some absent. The top ten clones hold about 10% of a sample with about 120,000 clones, roughly four fifths of them seen once. Sequenced sample: PBMCs. These TCRs come from a male donor in good health and CMV-seropositive.

This clone occurred a few times. The rearrangement joins TRBV18 to TRBJ2-5; 8 positions agree with TRBD1. The V gene end was trimmed by 7 bases and the J gene end by 5 bases; junction bases not matched to a gene: 9. The CDR3 consists of 14 residues. Looked up from germline, CDR1 is KGHSH and CDR2 is LQKENI. Here the CDR3 reads CASFPTGVEETQYF. CDR3 bases: TGTGCCAGCTTTCCGACAGGGGTGGAGGAGACCCAGTACTTC. The complete variable domain, with remaining parts taken from reference TRBV18 and TRBJ2-5, reads NAGVMQNPRHLVRRRGQEARLRCSPMKGHSHVYWYRQLPEEGLKFMVYLQKENIIDESGMPKERFSAEFPKEGPSILRIQQVVRGDSAAYFCASFPTGVEETQYFGPGTRLLVL.

Concerning this clone itself: One junction end does not reproduce the germline sequence, and a read error may be involved. The chain recombines TRBV7-9 with TRBJ2-7; 9 bases are shared with TRBD1. CDR3 length equals 15 residues. Per the germline V gene, CDR1 is SEHNR and CDR2 is FQNEAQ (reference sequence). In DNA form, the CDR3 reads TGTTCCAGCAGCTTGGCCGGGACAGGGTCCTACGAGCAGTACTTC. This gives the protein CSSSLAGTGSYEQYF.

The rearrangement joins TRBV4-2 to TRBJ2-1, with 7 bases that match TRBD2. The trim removed 2 bases at V and 0 bases at J, leaving 13 bases unmatched. CDR1 is LGHNA and CDR2 is YNFKEQ in the germline V gene. This CDR3 is built from 19 residues. DNA for the CDR3: TGTGCCAGCAGCCAACCGCCTGGCGGGAGCCCCAGCTCCTACAATGAGCAGTTCTTC. Translated, it gives CASSQPPGGSPSSYNEQFF.

The J gene is TRBJ2-2, the V gene TRBV7-3; possible D gene TRBD1, 5 bases. This CDR3 contains 14 residues. Germline V gene sequence: CDR1 SGHTA, CDR2 FQGTGA. Trimming pared 5 bases from V and 3 bases from J, leaving 10 bases between. CDR3: CASSIDRHTGELFF. The CDR3 DNA follows: TGTGCCAGCAGCATAGACAGACACACCGGGGAGCTGTTTTTT.

The rearrangement uses TRBV30 and TRBJ1-2, with D perhaps TRBD1 (6 bases). CDR3 length: 15 residues. V lost 2 bases and J lost 4, with 17 bases in between. The germline V gene encodes CDR1 GTSNPN and CDR2 SVGIG (reference sequence). CDR3 region: CAWSFHRASFYGYTF. The CDR3 DNA is TGTGCCTGGAGTTTTCACAGGGCCTCCTTCTATGGCTACACCTTC.

The gene calls are TRBV27 and TRBJ2-3; 7 positions match TRBD2. There are 15 residues in the CDR3. The junction had 7 bases not matched to a gene; V was cut back by 4 bases and J by 3 bases. Germline V gene lookup returns CDR1 MNHEY and CDR2 SMNVEV (reference sequence). The CDR3 loop reads CASSSRLAETDTQYF. Here the CDR3 DNA reads TGTGCCAGCAGTTCACGCCTAGCGGAAACAGATACGCAGTATTTT.

The J gene is TRBJ1-1, the V gene TRBV5-1; tentatively, D is TRBD1 (6 bases). This CDR3 contains 14 residues. The V gene lost 2 bases and the J gene lost 7 bases, with 15 bases spanning the gap. Germline loops: CDR1 SGHRS, CDR2 YFSETQ. CDR3 loop: CASSFGLRDNEAFF. CDR3 nucleotide sequence: TGCGCCAGCAGCTTTGGGTTAAGGGACAATGAAGCTTTCTTT.

The J gene is TRBJ2-7, the V gene TRBV7-9; the D is unclear. Trimming took 4 bases from V and 3 from J, leaving 7 bases between them. The CDR3 runs 12 residues. Germline V lookup: CDR1 SEHNR, CDR2 FQNEAQ (reference sequence). CDR3 loop: CASSSRSYEQYF. CDR3 DNA sequence: TGTGCCAGCAGCTCACGCAGCTACGAGCAGTACTTC. The whole variable domain, remainder taken from reference TRBV7-9 and TRBJ2-7, is DTGVSQNPRHKITKRGQNVTFRCDPISEHNRLYWYRQTLGQGPEFLTYFQNEAQLEKSRLLSDRFSAERPKGSFSTLEIQRTEQGDSAMYLCASSSRSYEQYFGPGTRLTVT.

The chain is built from TRBV28 and TRBJ2-7, with 10 bases lining up with TRBD2. The V and J ends lost 4 bases and 5 bases, in that order; junction bases with no gene match: 8. Germline V gene lookup returns CDR1 MDHEN and CDR2 SYDVKM. The CDR3 is made up of 15 amino acids. CDR3 nucleotide sequence: TGTGCCAGCAGTTCCCCAGCGGGAGGGCGGGACGAGCAGTACTTC. It is translated as CASSSPAGGRDEQYF. The whole variable domain, remainder taken from reference TRBV28 and TRBJ2-7, is DVKVTQSSRYLVKRTGEKVFLECVQDMDHENMFWYRQDPGLGLRLIYFSYDVKMKEKGDIPEGYSVSREKKERFSLILESASTNQTSMYLCASSSPAGGRDEQYFGPGTRLTVT.

Only one count was recorded for this clone. The V and J genes are TRBV19 and TRBJ2-1; 11 bases align to TRBD2. The ends lost 3 bases at V and 4 bases at J; junction bases unmatched: 2. The CDR3 spans 15 residues. The germline V gene has CDR1 LNHDA and CDR2 SQIVND (reference sequence). CDR3 DNA: TGTGCCAGTAGTATGGGGACTAGCGGATACAATGAGCAGTTCTTC. Its translation: CASSMGTSGYNEQFF.

This chain connects TRBV7-8 to TRBJ2-1; D unresolved. V lost 1 base to trimming and J lost 7 bases, with 14 bases between them. Germline CDR1 SGHVS, CDR2 FQNEAQ. This CDR3 is 15 amino acids long. In DNA, the CDR3 is TGTGCCAGCAGCTTAGATCTGCGGCATTCGAATGAGCAGTTCTTC. It is translated as CASSLDLRHSNEQFF. Full variable domain (remainder filled in from reference TRBV7-8 and TRBJ2-1): GAGVSQSPRYKVAKRGQDVALRCDPISGHVSLFWYQQALGQGPEFLTYFQNEAQLDKSGLPSDRFFAERPEGSVSTLKIQRTQQEDSAVYLCASSLDLRHSNEQFFGPGTRLTVL.

V and J are TRBV18 and TRBJ2-7; D is unresolved. The CDR3 runs 14 residues. Per the germline V gene, CDR1 is KGHSH and CDR2 is LQKENI. Trimming removed 5 bases at V and 2 bases at J, with 13 bases between. This CDR3 reads CASSSRKMPYEQYF. DNA of the CDR3: TGTGCCAGCTCATCCAGAAAGATGCCCTACGAGCAGTACTTC.

The chain links TRBV7-2 to TRBJ2-2; D is unresolved. The CDR3 is 15 residues long. V shed 1 base and J shed 1 base, with 7 bases lying between them. Germline lookup yields CDR1 SGHTA and CDR2 FQGNSA. The chain's CDR3 is CASSLGSGNTGELFF. The CDR3 bases are TGTGCCAGCAGCTTAGGTTCCGGGAACACCGGGGAGCTGTTTTTT.

The chain's CDR3 is CASSIGGRAIEQFF. The CDR3 coding sequence is TGTGCCAGTAGTATAGGGGGGAGGGCCATCGAGCAGTTCTTC. The rearrangement joins TRBV19 to TRBJ2-1; 7 nucleotides match TRBD2. The CDR3 has 14 amino acids. V gave up 1 base and J gave up 10 bases; unmatched junction bases: 7. Germline CDR1 LNHDA, CDR2 SQIVND (reference sequence).

This clone is a singleton in its sample. The chain has TRBV21-1 and TRBJ2-4; the DNA was not used to check the table's D call, TRBD2. TRBV21-1 is a known pseudogene. The CDR3 covers 17 residues. For the CDR3, the DNA is TGTGCCAGCGCTCAGAAAGAAAGAGGGAGGGCCAAAAACATTCAGTACTTC. As protein: CASAQKERGRAKNIQYF.

The chain carries TRBV4-2 and TRBJ2-7; tentatively, D is TRBD1 (6 bases). CDR1 is LGHNA and CDR2 is YNFKEQ in the germline V gene. The CDR3 covers 14 residues. V was clipped by 1 base and J by 7 bases, with 14 bases between them. The CDR3 DNA is TGTGCCAGCAGCCAAGGACAGGACTCCTGGGAGCAGTACTTC. Its protein is CASSQGQDSWEQYF.

This chain links TRBV29-1 with TRBJ2-7; 12 bases are shared with TRBD1. CDR3 length equals 13 residues. The V gene end was trimmed by 6 bases and the J gene end by 6 bases; junction bases not matched to a gene: 6. From germline, CDR1 is SQVTM and CDR2 ANQGSEA. As DNA, the CDR3 is TGCAGCGTGGGACAGGGGGCGCTCTTCGAGCAGTACTTC. It specifies CSVGQGALFEQYF.

The genes are TRBV5-6 and TRBJ2-7, with D maybe TRBD1 (5 bases). Trimming removed 4 bases from V and 4 bases from J, with 21 bases in between. CDR1 is SGHDT, CDR2 YYEEEE, per germline. CDR3 length equals 16 residues. The CDR3 nucleotides are TGTGCCAGCAGCCCAGGGCCAGGACGGTCCGGTTACGAGCAGTACTTC. The encoded protein is CASSPGPGRSGYEQYF.

V is TRBV6-1 and J is TRBJ1-1; 7 bases align to TRBD1. The CDR3 extends over 14 amino acids. Germline V lookup: CDR1 MNHNS, CDR2 SASEGT. J gave up 2 bases and V 5 bases, and 5 bases lay outside the gene matches. CDR3 amino acids: CASSFQGGNTEAFF. DNA for the CDR3: TGTGCCAGCAGTTTCCAGGGGGGTAACACTGAAGCTTTCTTT.

The genes are TRBV29-1 and TRBJ1-4; D is uncertain. Germline CDR1 and CDR2: SQVTM and ANQGSEA. This CDR3 has 14 amino acids. Trimming took 5 bases from V and 5 from J, leaving 15 bases between them. CDR3 loop: CSVQTRGPNEKLFF. In nucleotides, the CDR3 is TGCAGCGTTCAGACCCGAGGCCCAAATGAAAAACTGTTTTTT.

This clone was found a few times. This sequence joins TRBV5-4 and TRBJ2-1; 9 bases match TRBD2. The CDR3 is made up of 15 amino acids. The V gene's germline CDR1 is SGHNT and CDR2 YYREEE (reference sequence). With V trimmed by 0 bases and J by 7 bases, 5 bases remained unmatched. CDR3 sequence: CASSLDASGANEQFF. For the CDR3, the DNA is TGTGCCAGCAGCTTGGACGCTAGCGGGGCTAATGAGCAGTTCTTC.

J is TRBJ2-5 and V is TRBV10-3; D possibly corresponds to TRBD1 (6 bases). Trimming took 8 bases from V and 3 from J, leaving 10 bases between them. Germline V lookup: CDR1 ENHRY, CDR2 SYGVKD. The CDR3 extends over 12 amino acids. The CDR3 region has the DNA TGTGCCATCCGGACAGAGAAAGAGACCCAGTACTTC. It translates to CAIRTEKETQYF.

The chain couples TRBV7-3 to TRBJ2-7; 10 nucleotides line up with TRBD1. The germline V gene has CDR1 SGHTA and CDR2 FQGTGA. CDR3 length: 14 amino acids. After removal of 2 bases from V and 5 bases from J, the junction contained 3 bases not matched to a gene. CDR3 sequence (DNA): TGTGCCAGCAGCTTATCCGGGACAGGGGACGAGCAGTACTTC. Amino acid sequence: CASSLSGTGDEQYF.

J is TRBJ1-4 and V is TRBV19; no firm D call. The CDR3 is 13 residues long. Germline V lookup: CDR1 LNHDA, CDR2 SQIVND (reference sequence). The germline V and J ends were trimmed by 3 bases and 8 bases, with 10 bases remaining between them. DNA of the CDR3: TGTGCCAGTAGTATCCGCTACGGGGAAAAACTGTTTTTT. This codes for CASSIRYGEKLFF.

CDR3 loop: CASSPRGADEQFF. The CDR3 bases are TGCGCCAGCAGCCCCCGGGGGGCCGATGAGCAGTTCTTC. The chain uses TRBV5-1 and TRBJ2-1, with D perhaps TRBD2 (7 bases). This CDR3 is 13 amino acids long. Trimming removed 4 bases at V and 8 bases at J, with 13 bases between. Per the germline V gene, CDR1 is SGHRS and CDR2 is YFSETQ.

This chain links TRBV9 with TRBJ1-1; a possible D gene is TRBD1 (5 bases). The CDR3 runs 15 residues. V was trimmed by 4 bases and J by 5 bases, leaving 18 bases between them. Germline V gene sequence: CDR1 SGDLS, CDR2 YYNGEE. The CDR3 loop reads CASSPLDQGGTEAFF. Written as DNA, the CDR3 is TGTGCCAGCAGCCCCCTGGACCAGGGAGGGACTGAAGCTTTCTTT.

This chain connects TRBV9 to TRBJ2-3, with 9 bases matching TRBD2. The germline V gene has CDR1 SGDLS and CDR2 YYNGEE. This CDR3 contains 17 residues. V dropped 0 bases and J dropped 4; count of bases not matched to a gene: 9. The CDR3 sequence: CASSVEVAGENPDTQYF. Here the CDR3 DNA reads TGTGCCAGCAGCGTAGAGGTAGCGGGAGAAAATCCAGATACGCAGTATTTT.

The chain joins TRBV18 to TRBJ2-1; 15 nucleotides align to TRBD2. The CDR3 has 16 residues. Germline V gene sequence: CDR1 KGHSH, CDR2 LQKENI. J lost 5 bases, V lost 6 bases, and 5 bases had no gene match. The DNA of the CDR3 is TGTGCCAGCTCTCAGGGACTAGCGGGAGGAGACAATGAGCAGTTCTTC. This gives the protein CASSQGLAGGDNEQFF.

J is TRBJ2-7 and V is TRBV7-9, with 7 bases that match TRBD1. Germline CDR1 reads SEHNR; CDR2 reads FQNEAQ (reference sequence). The length of the CDR3 is 14 residues. Germline trimming cut 3 bases from V and 0 bases from J; bases unmatched to any gene: 2. The CDR3 nucleotides are TGTGCCAGCAGCTTGGGGACAGTCTCCTACGAGCAGTACTTC. Its protein is CASSLGTVSYEQYF.

This clone was recorded once. V and J are TRBV7-9 and TRBJ1-1; TRBD1 might be the D (5 bases). V was shortened by 4 bases and J by 5 bases, with 23 bases between the two germline ends. Germline assignment: CDR1 SEHNR and CDR2 FQNEAQ (reference sequence). The CDR3 has 17 residues. The CDR3 coding sequence is TGTGCCAGCAGCTCGGCCGGGGGGGGTAGAGAAGGTACTGAAGCTTTCTTT. It codes for CASSSAGGGREGTEAFF.